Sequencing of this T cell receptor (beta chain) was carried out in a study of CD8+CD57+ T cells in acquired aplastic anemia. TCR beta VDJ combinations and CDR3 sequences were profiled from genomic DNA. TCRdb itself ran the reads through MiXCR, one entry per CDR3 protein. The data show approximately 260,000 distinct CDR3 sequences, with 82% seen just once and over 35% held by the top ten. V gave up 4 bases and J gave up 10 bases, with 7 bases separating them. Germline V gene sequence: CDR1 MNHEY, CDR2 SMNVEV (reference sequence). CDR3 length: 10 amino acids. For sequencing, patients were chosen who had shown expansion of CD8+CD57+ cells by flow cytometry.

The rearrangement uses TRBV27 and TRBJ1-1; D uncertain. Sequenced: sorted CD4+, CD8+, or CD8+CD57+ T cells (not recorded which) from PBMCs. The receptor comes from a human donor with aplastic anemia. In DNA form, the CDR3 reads TGTGCCAGCAGTTCGTTTGTAGCTTTCTTT. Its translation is CASSSFVAFF.